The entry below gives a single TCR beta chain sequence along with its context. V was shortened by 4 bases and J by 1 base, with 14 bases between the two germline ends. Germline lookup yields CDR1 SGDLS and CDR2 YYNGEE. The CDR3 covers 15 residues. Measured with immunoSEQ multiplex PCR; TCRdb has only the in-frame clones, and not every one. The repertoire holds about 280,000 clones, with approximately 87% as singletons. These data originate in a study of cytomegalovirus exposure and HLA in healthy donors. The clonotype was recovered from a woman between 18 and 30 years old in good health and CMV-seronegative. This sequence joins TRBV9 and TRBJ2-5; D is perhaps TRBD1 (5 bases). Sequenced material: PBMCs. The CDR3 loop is CASSPPGAIQETQYF. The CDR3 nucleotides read TGTGCCAGCAGCCCCCCTGGGGCTATCCAAGAGACCCAGTACTTC.